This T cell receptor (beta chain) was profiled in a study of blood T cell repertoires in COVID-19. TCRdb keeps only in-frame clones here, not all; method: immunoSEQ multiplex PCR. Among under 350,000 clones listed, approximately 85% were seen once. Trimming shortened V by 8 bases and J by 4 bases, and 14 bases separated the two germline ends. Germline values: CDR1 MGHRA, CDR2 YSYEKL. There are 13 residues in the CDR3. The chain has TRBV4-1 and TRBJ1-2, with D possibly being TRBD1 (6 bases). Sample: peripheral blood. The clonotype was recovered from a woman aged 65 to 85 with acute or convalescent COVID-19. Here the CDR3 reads CASREGGGYGYTF. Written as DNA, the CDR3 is TGCGCCAGCCGTGAAGGGGGGGGCTATGGCTACACCTTC.